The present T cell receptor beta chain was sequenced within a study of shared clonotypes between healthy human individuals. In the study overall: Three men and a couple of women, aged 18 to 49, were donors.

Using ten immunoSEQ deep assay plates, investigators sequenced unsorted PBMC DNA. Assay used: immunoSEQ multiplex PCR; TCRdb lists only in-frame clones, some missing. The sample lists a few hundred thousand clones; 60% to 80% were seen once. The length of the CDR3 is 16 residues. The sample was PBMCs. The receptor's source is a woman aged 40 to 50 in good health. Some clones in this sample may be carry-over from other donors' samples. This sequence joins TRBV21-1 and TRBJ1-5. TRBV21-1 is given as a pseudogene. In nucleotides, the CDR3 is TGTGCCAGCAGCACACAGGTACCGGAGGGCAATCAGCCCCAGCATTTT. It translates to CASSTQVPEGNQPQHF.